One and the same sample provided the 2 T cell receptor beta chains below, sequenced in a study of T cell responses to AZD1222 COVID-19 vaccine. Sequencing was performed with immunoSEQ multiplex PCR; in TCRdb, only in-frame clones are kept and a portion is missing. In the table there are about 190,000 clones, roughly 90% of which are singletons. The specimen comprised peripheral blood, sampled on day 0 of AZD1222 vaccination. These receptors all stem from an adult in good health.

The chain has TRBV5-5 and TRBJ1-4, with 7 bases matching TRBD1. Germline V lookup: CDR1 SGHKS, CDR2 YYEKEE (reference sequence). The trim removed 2 bases at V and 3 bases at J, leaving 7 bases unmatched. The CDR3 is 16 residues long. The DNA of the CDR3 is TGTGCCAGCAGCTTCGAGGGGGCGCTGGCTAATGAAAAACTGTTTTTT. It translates to CASSFEGALANEKLFF.

The chain has TRBV24-1 and TRBJ2-3; D perhaps matches TRBD2 (6 bases). CDR1 and CDR2 from the germline V gene are KGHDR and SFDVKD. Trimming took 5 bases from V and 4 from J, leaving 9 bases between them. This CDR3 is built from 13 residues. The CDR3: CATSVGGADTQYF. DNA for the CDR3: TGTGCCACCAGTGTGGGGGGTGCAGATACGCAGTATTTT.